The 23 T cell receptor beta chains presented below share a single source sample, sequenced in a study of T cells in Graves' hyperthyroidism and ophthalmopathy. Authors of the study amplified TCR beta CDR3 regions from RNA transcripts. Initially, a first-round RT-PCR of the TCR CDR3 employed the HTBI primer set. TCRdb analysed the multiplex PCR reads with MiXCR anew, one entry per CDR3 protein. The sample holds approximately 270,000 distinct CDR3 sequences, more than 14% seen once. The material sequenced was blood. The receptors were gathered from a middle-aged woman with Graves' hyperthyroidism that later progressed to Graves' ophthalmopathy.

This clonotype has ten or more counts. This rearrangement joins TRBV6-2 or TRBV6-3 to TRBJ2-7; D call uncertain. The CDR3 has 14 residues. Trimming removed 6 bases at V and 7 bases at J, with 19 bases between. Germline V CDR1 and CDR2: MNHEY, SVGEGT. The CDR3 loop is CASSLVIQGGEQYF. DNA for the CDR3: TGTGCCAGCAGCCTCGTCATCCAAGGTGGAGAGCAGTACTTC.

This clonotype was observed many times. J is TRBJ2-7 and V is TRBV4-1, with 12 bases lining up with TRBD2. CDR3 length equals 15 residues. V was pared by 5 bases and J by 2 bases, with 4 bases of the junction left unmatched. Germline values: CDR1 MGHRA, CDR2 YSYEKL. CDR3 DNA sequence: TGCGCCAGCAGCTATCGGACTAGCGGGACCTACGAGCAGTACTTC. Amino acid sequence: CASSYRTSGTYEQYF.

This clonotype was seen repeatedly, ten times or more. The chain links TRBV2 to TRBJ2-1; the D gene is possibly TRBD2 (6 bases). The CDR3 spans 16 residues. Looked up from germline, CDR1 is SNHLY and CDR2 is FYNNEI. Trimming cost V 7 bases and J 5 bases, with 21 bases left between them. As DNA, the CDR3 is TGTGCCAGCACCCCATCCCCCGGGAGCGCTGACAATGAGCAGTTCTTC. Protein sequence: CASTPSPGSADNEQFF.

With respect to this clonotype: The junction differs from germline at one of its ends, possibly a read error. V and J are TRBV28 and TRBJ2-6; tentative D call: TRBD1 (6 bases). CDR1 is MDHEN and CDR2 is SYDVKM in the germline V gene. The CDR3 loop spans 17 amino acids. The CDR3 loop is CARSFFPGHAGANVLTF. DNA of the CDR3: TGTGCCAGAAGTTTTTTCCCGGGACATGCTGGGGCCAACGTCCTGACTTTC. Combining the CDR3 with reference TRBV28 and TRBJ2-6 gives the whole variable domain DVKVTQSSRYLVKRTGEKVFLECVQDMDHENMFWYRQDPGLGLRLIYFSYDVKMKEKGDIPEGYSVSREKKERFSLILESASTNQTSMYLCARSFFPGHAGANVLTFGAGSRLTVL.

The V gene is TRBV20-1, the J gene TRBJ2-3; 11 bases align to TRBD2. Losses at the gene ends were 0 bases for V and 2 bases for J; bases not matched to a gene: 13. Germline V CDR1 and CDR2: DFQATT, SNEGSKA (reference sequence). The CDR3 is 19 amino acids. The DNA of the CDR3 is TGCAGTGCTAGAGATTTCAGGAGTCCGGGACTAGCGGTCACAGATACGCAGTATTTT. Translation: CSARDFRSPGLAVTDTQYF.

Only a few counts were recorded for this clonotype. V gene TRBV24-1 combines with J gene TRBJ2-5, with 8 bases lining up with TRBD1. The CDR3 contains 15 residues. J was trimmed by 5 bases and V by 5 bases; bases with no gene match: 9. Germline values: CDR1 KGHDR, CDR2 SFDVKD. The DNA for the CDR3 is TGTGCCACCAGTGCGAGGCAGGGGGCTTTGGAGACCCAGTACTTC. It translates to CATSARQGALETQYF.

This clonotype was observed at least ten times. V and J are TRBV20-1 and TRBJ1-6; 9 bases line up with TRBD1. V lost 6 bases, J lost 10 bases, and 7 bases stayed unmatched. CDR3 length: 13 amino acids. The germline V gene has CDR1 DFQATT and CDR2 SNEGSKA (reference sequence). CDR3 protein: CSARDREYSPLHF. CDR3 coding DNA: TGCAGTGCGAGGGACAGGGAGTACTCACCCCTCCACTTT.

The chain couples TRBV5-4 to TRBJ2-1; 10 bases are a match to TRBD2. With 4 bases clipped from V and 8 bases from J, the junction kept 12 bases outside the gene matches. The CDR3 is made up of 16 amino acids. Germline CDR1 reads SGHNT; CDR2 reads YYREEE (reference sequence). CDR3: CASSTPSGRDDDEQFF. Here the CDR3 DNA reads TGTGCCAGCAGCACCCCGAGCGGGAGGGATGACGATGAGCAGTTCTTC. The full variable domain, in which reference TRBV5-4 and TRBJ2-1 provide the parts outside the CDR3, is ETGVTQSPTHLIKTRGQQVTLRCSSQSGHNTVSWYQQALGQGPQFIFQYYREEENGRGNFPPRFSGLQFPNYSSELNVNALELDDSALYLCASSTPSGRDDDEQFFGPGTRLTVL.

This clonotype was detected many times. V is TRBV20-1 and J is TRBJ2-1; 9 bases agree with TRBD2. Trimming took 4 bases from V and 6 from J; bases not matched to a gene: 16. The CDR3 runs 17 residues. Germline V gene sequence: CDR1 DFQATT, CDR2 SNEGSKA (reference sequence). This chain's CDR3 is CSAMGLTSGPDLNEQFF. In DNA form, the CDR3 reads TGCAGTGCTATGGGCCTGACTAGCGGCCCCGACCTCAATGAGCAGTTCTTC.

This clonotype was counted many times. V gene TRBV12-3 or TRBV12-4 combines with J gene TRBJ2-7; D tentatively fits TRBD1 or TRBD2 (5 bases each). This CDR3 region has 14 residues. V lost 4 bases and J 1 base, leaving 11 bases between the germline ends. Here the CDR3 reads CASSYPGPSYEQYF. CDR3 nucleotides: TGTGCCAGCAGTTACCCGGGACCTTCCTACGAGCAGTACTTC.

With respect to this clonotype: A much larger clone lies one base from this, so it may be a read error. This chain links TRBV19 with TRBJ1-1, with no clear D. Trimming removed 3 bases at V and 1 base at J, with 9 bases between. Germline lookup yields CDR1 LNHDA and CDR2 SQIVND (reference sequence). The CDR3 has 14 amino acids. The CDR3 DNA is TGTGCCAGTAGTATCCCGCATTCGAACACTGAAGCTTTCTTT. It translates to CASSIPHSNTEAFF.

The J gene is TRBJ1-2, the V gene TRBV2; D remains unclear. Germline V CDR1 and CDR2: SNHLY, FYNNEI. Deletions cut 5 bases from V and 8 bases from J, with 12 bases between. The CDR3 totals 12 residues. CDR3 region: CASSPSGRGYTF. In DNA, the CDR3 is TGTGCCAGCAGTCCGTCAGGACGCGGCTACACCTTC.

The table lists this clonotype with many counts. The chain combines TRBV12-3 or TRBV12-4 with TRBJ2-1; 9 nucleotides match TRBD1. The CDR3 has 17 amino acids. V was clipped by 6 bases and J by 3 bases; unmatched bases: 12. The CDR3 sequence: CASSRFGTGKNYNEQFF. The CDR3 DNA reads as TGTGCCAGCAGCCGATTTGGGACAGGGAAAAACTACAATGAGCAGTTCTTC.

This clonotype was seen a handful of times. The junction does not match germline at one end; this may be a read error. The chain couples TRBV19 to TRBJ1-2; a weak D match, TRBD1 (5 bases). Germline V gene data show CDR1 as LNHDA and CDR2 as SQIVND (reference sequence). This CDR3 comprises 14 residues. The chain's CDR3 is CAGRHWAGDYGYTF. DNA for the CDR3: TGTGCCGGTAGGCACTGGGCGGGGGACTATGGCTACACCTTC. The full variable domain, with the rest looked up from reference TRBV19 and TRBJ1-2, is DGGITQSPKYLFRKEGQNVTLSCEQNLNHDAMYWYRQDPGQGLRLIYYSQIVNDFQKGDIAEGYSVSREKKESFPLTVTSAQKNPTAFYLCAGRHWAGDYGYTFGSGTRLTVV.

This clonotype was counted at least ten times. This sequence joins TRBV13 and TRBJ2-7; a weak D match, TRBD2 (6 bases). The germline V gene encodes CDR1 PRHDT and CDR2 FYEKMQ (reference sequence). The length of the CDR3 is 14 residues. V dropped 3 bases and J dropped 5 bases, with 14 bases sitting between them. The CDR3 DNA is TGTGCCAGCAGCTTGCGGCTAGCGCTAAACGAGCAGTACTTC. Residues: CASSLRLALNEQYF.

There are many counts of this clonotype. V gene TRBV7-8 combines with J gene TRBJ2-1, with a possible D match to TRBD2 (7 bases). V shed 7 bases and J shed 2 bases, with 21 bases lying between them. This CDR3 has 17 amino acids. Germline-derived CDR1 and CDR2 are SGHVS and FQNEAQ. The chain's CDR3 is CASTLGGGLVAYNEQFF. The CDR3 DNA follows: TGTGCCAGCACCCTTGGGGGGGGGCTAGTCGCCTACAATGAGCAGTTCTTC.

This clonotype was seen a handful of times. The chain carries TRBV2 and TRBJ2-3; D is possibly TRBD2 (7 bases). V was clipped by 10 bases and J by 4 bases, with 18 bases between them. Germline V gene data show CDR1 as SNHLY and CDR2 as FYNNEI. There are 14 residues in the CDR3. For the CDR3, the DNA is TGTGCCACCAAGGGGGGGCCCGCCGCAGATACGCAGTATTTT. Protein: CATKGGPAADTQYF.

This clonotype has a count of ten or more. The chain has TRBV20-1 and TRBJ2-1, with 9 bases matching TRBD1. The CDR3 length is 16 residues. The trim removed 2 bases at V and 2 bases at J, leaving 7 bases unmatched. CDR1 DFQATT and CDR2 SNEGSKA come from the germline V gene (reference sequence). In DNA form, the CDR3 reads TGCAGTGCTAGATTGTGGACAGGGGTAACCTACAATGAGCAGTTCTTC. As protein: CSARLWTGVTYNEQFF.

This clonotype occurred many times. The chain has TRBV7-4 and TRBJ2-5; D could derive from TRBD1 or TRBD2 (5 bases each). The V end lost 5 bases, the J end lost 2 bases, and 24 bases lay between the germline ends. The CDR3 has 18 amino acids. Germline CDR1 SGHVT, CDR2 SQSDAQ. The CDR3 DNA is TGTGCCAGCAGCCCCCTTCGGATCCGGGACCGACTTCAAGAGACCCAGTACTTC. Its protein is CASSPLRIRDRLQETQYF. Drawing the rest from reference TRBV7-4 and TRBJ2-5, the complete variable domain is GAGVSQSPRYKVAKRGRDVALRCDSISGHVTLYWYRQTLGQGSEVLTYSQSDAQRDKSGRPSGRFSAERPERSVSTLKIQRTEQGDSAVYLCASSPLRIRDRLQETQYFGPGTRLLVL.

This clonotype was detected ten times or more. V gene TRBV4-1 combines with J gene TRBJ2-3; no reliable D call. Trimming removed 8 bases from V and 3 bases from J, with 18 bases in between. This CDR3 has 15 residues. The germline V gene has CDR1 MGHRA and CDR2 YSYEKL. In DNA form, the CDR3 reads TGCGCCAGCCGCCCCCACGGAGCTCGAACAGATACGCAGTATTTT. Translation: CASRPHGARTDTQYF.

There are many counts of this clonotype. The chain links TRBV20-1 to TRBJ2-1, with TRBD2 matching 10 bases. From germline, CDR1 is DFQATT and CDR2 SNEGSKA (reference sequence). The trim removed 6 bases at V and 1 base at J, leaving 3 bases unmatched. The CDR3 runs to 14 residues. The CDR3 DNA reads as TGCAGTGCCAATAGCGGGAGGTCCTACAATGAGCAGTTCTTC. Translation: CSANSGRSYNEQFF.

This clonotype was recorded at least ten times. The V and J genes are TRBV7-3 and TRBJ2-2; weak D call: TRBD1 (5 bases). The CDR3 loop spans 14 amino acids. Germline loops: CDR1 SGHTA, CDR2 FQGTGA. V lost 2 bases and J lost 10, with 14 bases in between. This CDR3 is CASSLFSGKEELFF. DNA of the CDR3: TGTGCCAGCAGCTTATTTTCAGGGAAAGAGGAGCTGTTTTTT.

This clonotype was detected ten times or more. The genes are TRBV14 and TRBJ1-6; no firm D call. The CDR3 covers 13 residues. V lost 3 bases, J lost 10 bases, and 10 bases lay in between. Germline values: CDR1 SGHDN, CDR2 FVKESK. This chain's CDR3 is CASSQRVGSPLHF. For the CDR3, the DNA is TGTGCCAGCAGCCAGAGGGTCGGCTCACCCCTCCACTTT.